This passage covers 9 T cell receptor beta chains from one sample sequenced in a study of control samples from healthy donors and cancer patients. Method: immunoSEQ multiplex PCR; TCRdb's copy keeps in-frame clones and lacks some. The sample records some 150,000 clones, 91% being singletons. The sequenced material came from blood. The receptors originated from a young man in good health.

This clone was counted once. The J gene is TRBJ2-3, the V gene TRBV7-9; the match to TRBD1 covers 8 bases. CDR1 and CDR2 from the germline V gene are SEHNR and FQNEAQ (reference sequence). The junction had 9 bases not matched to a gene; V was cut back by 5 bases and J by 2 bases. CDR3 length: 16 amino acids. The CDR3: CASSPRTGRVTDTQYF. The CDR3, as DNA: TGTGCCAGCAGCCCCCGGACAGGGCGGGTCACAGATACGCAGTATTTT.

In this sample, this clone turned up once. This chain connects TRBV5-1 to TRBJ1-3; 8 bases match TRBD1. Germline CDR1 and CDR2: SGHRS and YFSETQ. The ends lost 2 bases at V and 0 bases at J; junction bases unmatched: 4. The CDR3 totals 16 residues. CDR3 nucleotide sequence: TGCGCCAGCAGCTTTGGGACAGGAATCTCTGGAAACACCATATATTTT. It encodes CASSFGTGISGNTIYF.

The chain joins TRBV28 to TRBJ2-2, with 10 positions matching TRBD1. The CDR3 runs to 14 residues. V was pared by 6 bases and J by 3 bases, with 1 base of the junction left unmatched. Germline V gene lookup returns CDR1 MDHEN and CDR2 SYDVKM. The CDR3 loop is CASRGTGDTGELFF. In nucleotides, the CDR3 is TGTGCCAGCAGGGGGACAGGGGACACCGGGGAGCTGTTTTTT. The variable domain in full, completed from reference TRBV28 and TRBJ2-2, reads DVKVTQSSRYLVKRTGEKVFLECVQDMDHENMFWYRQDPGLGLRLIYFSYDVKMKEKGDIPEGYSVSREKKERFSLILESASTNQTSMYLCASRGTGDTGELFFGEGSRLTVL.

The CDR3 sequence is CASSLFPGVAKNIQYF. CDR3 in DNA: TGTGCCAGCAGCTTGTTCCCAGGGGTTGCCAAAAACATTCAGTACTTC. This chain joins TRBV5-8 and TRBJ2-4; TRBD1 might be the D (6 bases). The CDR3 length is 16 residues. The germline V gene encodes CDR1 SGHTS and CDR2 YDEGEE. V lost 1 base, J lost 1 base, and 12 bases lay in between.

This sequence joins TRBV30 and TRBJ1-2, with 8 positions matching TRBD1. The CDR3 extends over 16 amino acids. V was clipped by 4 bases and J by 2 bases; unmatched bases: 12. Germline V lookup: CDR1 GTSNPN, CDR2 SVGIG (reference sequence). The CDR3, as DNA: TGTGCCTGGATCCTACTCCGGACAGGGACCAACTATGGCTACACCTTC. Translated, it gives CAWILLRTGTNYGYTF.

The chain couples TRBV30 to TRBJ2-3; D tentatively fits TRBD1 or TRBD2 (5 bases each). The CDR3 covers 12 residues. CDR1 is GTSNPN, CDR2 SVGIG, per germline (reference sequence). The V end was cut by 4 bases, the J end by 5 bases, with 10 bases between. CDR3 in amino acids: CAWIQRGDTQYF. The CDR3 nucleotides read TGTGCCTGGATTCAGAGGGGAGATACGCAGTATTTT.

This chain links TRBV7-8 with TRBJ2-7; TRBD2 agrees at 9 bases. The CDR3 contains 16 residues. V trimming: 2 bases; J trimming: 2 bases; junction bases outside the gene matches: 7. Germline V gene data show CDR1 as SGHVS and CDR2 as FQNEAQ. CDR3 nucleotides: TGTGCCAGCAGCTTATTATCTAGCGGGGTTACCTACGAGCAGTACTTC. Its protein product is CASSLLSSGVTYEQYF.

The CDR3 is CASSQGTGDSGANVLTF. Here the CDR3 DNA reads TGTGCCAGCAGTCAAGGGACAGGGGACTCTGGGGCCAACGTCCTGACTTTC. The rearrangement links TRBV28 to TRBJ2-6, with TRBD1 identical over 10 bases. The CDR3 loop spans 17 amino acids. CDR1 and CDR2 from the germline V gene are MDHEN and SYDVKM. After removal of 5 bases from V and 0 bases from J, the junction contained 4 bases not matched to a gene.

The chain has TRBV10-3 and TRBJ2-6; TRBD2 might be the D (6 bases). This CDR3 comprises 15 residues. Germline V lookup: CDR1 ENHRY, CDR2 SYGVKD. Trimming pared 9 bases from V and 0 bases from J, leaving 12 bases between. The CDR3 region has the DNA TGTGCCATTGGAACCGGGAGCTCTGGGGCCAACGTCCTGACTTTC. It specifies CAIGTGSSGANVLTF.